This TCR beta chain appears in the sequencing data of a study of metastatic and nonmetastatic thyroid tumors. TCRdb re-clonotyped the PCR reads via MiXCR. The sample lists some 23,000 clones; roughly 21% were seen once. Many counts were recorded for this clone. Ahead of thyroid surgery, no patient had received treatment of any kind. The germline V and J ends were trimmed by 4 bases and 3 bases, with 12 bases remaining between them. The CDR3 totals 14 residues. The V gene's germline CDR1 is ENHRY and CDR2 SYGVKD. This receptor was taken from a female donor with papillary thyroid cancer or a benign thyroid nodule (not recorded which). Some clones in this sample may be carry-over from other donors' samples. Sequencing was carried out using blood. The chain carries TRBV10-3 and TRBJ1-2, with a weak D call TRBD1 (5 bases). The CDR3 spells CAISGGEYDYGYTF. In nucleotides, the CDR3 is TGTGCCATCAGTGGAGGGGAATACGACTATGGCTACACCTTC.